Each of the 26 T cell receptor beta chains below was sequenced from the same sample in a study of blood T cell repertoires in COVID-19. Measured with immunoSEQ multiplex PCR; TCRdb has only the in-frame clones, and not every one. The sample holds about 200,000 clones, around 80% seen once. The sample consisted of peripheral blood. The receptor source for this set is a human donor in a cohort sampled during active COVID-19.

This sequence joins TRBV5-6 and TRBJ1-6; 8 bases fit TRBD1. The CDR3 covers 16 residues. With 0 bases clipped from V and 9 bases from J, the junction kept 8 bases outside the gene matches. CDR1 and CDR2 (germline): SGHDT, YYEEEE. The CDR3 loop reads CASSLAPVTGGSPLHF. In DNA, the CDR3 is TGTGCCAGCAGCTTGGCCCCCGTAACAGGGGGTTCACCCCTCCACTTT.

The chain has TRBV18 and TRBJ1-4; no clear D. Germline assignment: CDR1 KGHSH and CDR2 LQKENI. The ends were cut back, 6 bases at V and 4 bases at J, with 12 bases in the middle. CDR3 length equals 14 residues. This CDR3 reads CASSQAGLNEKLFF. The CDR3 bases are TGTGCCAGCTCGCAAGCGGGCCTTAATGAAAAACTGTTTTTT.

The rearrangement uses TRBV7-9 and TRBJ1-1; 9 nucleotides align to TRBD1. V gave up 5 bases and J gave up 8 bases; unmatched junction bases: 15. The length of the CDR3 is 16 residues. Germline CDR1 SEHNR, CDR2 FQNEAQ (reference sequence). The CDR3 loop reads CASSPFKGDRASEAFF. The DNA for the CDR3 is TGTGCCAGCAGCCCCTTTAAGGGGGACAGGGCTTCCGAAGCTTTCTTT. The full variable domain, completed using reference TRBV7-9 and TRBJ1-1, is DTGVSQNPRHKITKRGQNVTFRCDPISEHNRLYWYRQTLGQGPEFLTYFQNEAQLEKSRLLSDRFSAERPKGSFSTLEIQRTEQGDSAMYLCASSPFKGDRASEAFFGQGTRLTVV.

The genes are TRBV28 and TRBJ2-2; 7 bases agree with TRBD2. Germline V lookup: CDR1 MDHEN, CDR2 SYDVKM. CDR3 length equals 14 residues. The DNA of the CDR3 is TGTGCAACCATGGGGGGGGTCCCGGCCGGGGAGCTGTTTTTT. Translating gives CATMGGVPAGELFF.

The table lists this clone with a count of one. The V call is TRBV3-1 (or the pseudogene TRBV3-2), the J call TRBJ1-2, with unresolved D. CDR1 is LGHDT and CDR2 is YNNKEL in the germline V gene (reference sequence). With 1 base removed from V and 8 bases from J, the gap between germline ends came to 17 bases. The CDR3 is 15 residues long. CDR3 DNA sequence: TGTGCCAGCAGCCAAGGTGGTACTTACCGGTCCGGCTACACCTTC. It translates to CASSQGGTYRSGYTF.

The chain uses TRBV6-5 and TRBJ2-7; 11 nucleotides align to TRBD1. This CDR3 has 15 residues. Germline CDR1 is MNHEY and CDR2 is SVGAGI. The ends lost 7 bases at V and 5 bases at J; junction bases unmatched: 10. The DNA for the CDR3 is TGTGCCAGCAACGCCGGGACAGGGGGTTCCAACGAGCAGTACTTC. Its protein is CASNAGTGGSNEQYF.

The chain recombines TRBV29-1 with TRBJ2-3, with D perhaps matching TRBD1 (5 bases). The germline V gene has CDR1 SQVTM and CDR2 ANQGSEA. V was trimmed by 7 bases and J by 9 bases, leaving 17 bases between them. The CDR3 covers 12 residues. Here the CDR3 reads CSAVPLGVTQYF. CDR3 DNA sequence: TGCAGCGCCGTCCCCTTAGGGGTCACGCAGTATTTT.

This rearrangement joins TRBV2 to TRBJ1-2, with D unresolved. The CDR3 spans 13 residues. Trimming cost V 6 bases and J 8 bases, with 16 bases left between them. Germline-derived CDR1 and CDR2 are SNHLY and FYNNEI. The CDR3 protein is CASSIKRAGGYTF. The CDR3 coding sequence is TGTGCCAGCAGCATCAAGAGGGCTGGAGGCTACACCTTC.

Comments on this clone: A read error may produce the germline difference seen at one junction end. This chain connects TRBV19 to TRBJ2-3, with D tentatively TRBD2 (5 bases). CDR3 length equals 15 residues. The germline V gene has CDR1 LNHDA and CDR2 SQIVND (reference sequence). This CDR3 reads CASRISDSSTDTQYF. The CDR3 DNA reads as TGTGCCAGTCGTATTAGCGATTCTAGCACAGATACGCAGTATTTT.

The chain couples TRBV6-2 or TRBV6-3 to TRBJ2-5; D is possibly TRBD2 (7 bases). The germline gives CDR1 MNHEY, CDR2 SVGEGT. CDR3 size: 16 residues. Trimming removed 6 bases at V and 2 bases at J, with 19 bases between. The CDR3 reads CASRYAKGGVQETQYF. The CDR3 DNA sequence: TGTGCCAGCAGGTACGCCAAGGGGGGGGTGCAAGAGACCCAGTACTTC.

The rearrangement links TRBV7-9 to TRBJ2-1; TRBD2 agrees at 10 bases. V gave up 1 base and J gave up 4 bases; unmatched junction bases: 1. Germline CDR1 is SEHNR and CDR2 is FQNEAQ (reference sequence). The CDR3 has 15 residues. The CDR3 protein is CASSLGGLAYNEQFF. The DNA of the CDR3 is TGTGCCAGCAGCTTAGGGGGACTAGCGTACAATGAGCAGTTCTTC.

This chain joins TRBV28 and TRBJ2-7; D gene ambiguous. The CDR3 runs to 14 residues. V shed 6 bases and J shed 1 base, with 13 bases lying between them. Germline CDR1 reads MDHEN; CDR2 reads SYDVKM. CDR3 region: CASRPLLASYEQYF. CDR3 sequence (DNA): TGTGCCAGCAGACCCCTTTTAGCATCCTACGAGCAGTACTTC.

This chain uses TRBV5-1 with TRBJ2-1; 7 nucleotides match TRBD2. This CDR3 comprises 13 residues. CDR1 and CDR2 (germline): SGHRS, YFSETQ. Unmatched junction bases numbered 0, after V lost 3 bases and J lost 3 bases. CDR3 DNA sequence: TGCGCCAGCAGCTGGACTAGCTACAATGAGCAGTTCTTC. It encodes CASSWTSYNEQFF.

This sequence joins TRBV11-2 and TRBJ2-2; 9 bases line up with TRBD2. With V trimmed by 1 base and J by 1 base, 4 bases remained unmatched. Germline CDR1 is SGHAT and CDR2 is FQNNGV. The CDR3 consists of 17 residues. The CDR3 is CASSLGAGGRNTGELFF. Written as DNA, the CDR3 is TGTGCCAGCAGCTTAGGGGCGGGAGGGAGGAACACCGGGGAGCTGTTTTTT.

CDR3 amino acids: CASRPVGRSAKNIQYF. CDR3 bases: TGCGCCAGCCGGCCCGTTGGGAGATCTGCCAAAAACATTCAGTACTTC. The chain couples TRBV4-1 to TRBJ2-4; D may be TRBD2 (5 bases). Trimming removed 8 bases from V and 1 base from J, with 18 bases in between. This CDR3 contains 16 residues. CDR1 is MGHRA, CDR2 YSYEKL, per germline.

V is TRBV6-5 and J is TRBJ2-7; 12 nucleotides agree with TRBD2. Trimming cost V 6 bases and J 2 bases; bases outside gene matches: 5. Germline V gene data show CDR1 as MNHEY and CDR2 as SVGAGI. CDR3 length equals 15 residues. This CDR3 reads CASRPLAGGTYEQYF. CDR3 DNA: TGTGCCAGCAGGCCCCTAGCGGGAGGGACCTACGAGCAGTACTTC.

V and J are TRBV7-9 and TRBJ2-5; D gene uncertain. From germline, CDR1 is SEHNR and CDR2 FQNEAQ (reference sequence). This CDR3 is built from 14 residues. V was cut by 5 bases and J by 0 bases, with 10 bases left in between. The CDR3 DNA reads TGTGCCAGCAGCCTCCCGGTGCACCAAGAGACCCAGTACTTC. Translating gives CASSLPVHQETQYF. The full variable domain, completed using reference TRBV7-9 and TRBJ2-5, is DTGVSQNPRHKITKRGQNVTFRCDPISEHNRLYWYRQTLGQGPEFLTYFQNEAQLEKSRLLSDRFSAERPKGSFSTLEIQRTEQGDSAMYLCASSLPVHQETQYFGPGTRLLVL.

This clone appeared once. In nucleotides, the CDR3 is TGTGCCAGCAGTCTTACGACAGCCTACAATGAGCAGTTCTTC. Its translation: CASSLTTAYNEQFF. This rearrangement joins TRBV27 to TRBJ2-1; D may be TRBD1 (5 bases). Germline values: CDR1 MNHEY, CDR2 SMNVEV (reference sequence). CDR3 size: 14 residues. Trimming took off 5 bases at V and 2 bases at J, with 10 bases between the two ends.

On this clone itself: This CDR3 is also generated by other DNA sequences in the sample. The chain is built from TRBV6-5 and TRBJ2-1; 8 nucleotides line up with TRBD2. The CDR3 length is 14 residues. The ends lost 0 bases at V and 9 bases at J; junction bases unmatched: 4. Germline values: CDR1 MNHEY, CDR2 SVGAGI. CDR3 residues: CASSYSGTSIEQFF. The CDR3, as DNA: TGTGCCAGCAGTTACTCCGGGACTAGTATTGAGCAGTTCTTC.

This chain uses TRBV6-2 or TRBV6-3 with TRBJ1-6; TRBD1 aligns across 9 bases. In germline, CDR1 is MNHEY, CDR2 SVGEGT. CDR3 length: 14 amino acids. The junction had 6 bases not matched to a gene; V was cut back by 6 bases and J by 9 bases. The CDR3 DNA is TGTGCCAGCAGCGGGACAGGGTACGGTTCACCCCTCCACTTT. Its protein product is CASSGTGYGSPLHF.

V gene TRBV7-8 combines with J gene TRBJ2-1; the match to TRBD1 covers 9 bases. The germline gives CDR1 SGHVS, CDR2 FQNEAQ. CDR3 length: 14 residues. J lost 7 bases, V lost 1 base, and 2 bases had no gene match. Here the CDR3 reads CASSLGDRGNEQFF. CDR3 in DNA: TGTGCCAGCAGCTTAGGTGACAGGGGGAATGAGCAGTTCTTC.

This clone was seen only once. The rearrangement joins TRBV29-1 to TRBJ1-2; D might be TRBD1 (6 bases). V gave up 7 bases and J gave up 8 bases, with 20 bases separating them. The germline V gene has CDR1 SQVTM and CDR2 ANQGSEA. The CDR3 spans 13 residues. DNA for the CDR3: TGCAGCGCCGAGGGACACCTTCCCCGGGGCTACACCTTC. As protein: CSAEGHLPRGYTF.

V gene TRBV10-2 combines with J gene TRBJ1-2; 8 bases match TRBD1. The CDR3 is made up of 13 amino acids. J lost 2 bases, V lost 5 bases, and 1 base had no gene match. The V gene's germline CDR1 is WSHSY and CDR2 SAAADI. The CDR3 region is CASSRTGNYGYTF. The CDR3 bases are TGCGCCAGCAGTCGGACAGGGAACTATGGCTACACCTTC.

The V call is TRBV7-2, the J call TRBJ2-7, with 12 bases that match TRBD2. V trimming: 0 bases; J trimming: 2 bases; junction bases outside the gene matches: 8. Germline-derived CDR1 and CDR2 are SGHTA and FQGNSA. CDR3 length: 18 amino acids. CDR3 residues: CASSLALAGGLVPYEQYF. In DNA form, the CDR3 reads TGTGCCAGCAGCTTAGCACTAGCGGGAGGCCTAGTCCCCTACGAGCAGTACTTC.

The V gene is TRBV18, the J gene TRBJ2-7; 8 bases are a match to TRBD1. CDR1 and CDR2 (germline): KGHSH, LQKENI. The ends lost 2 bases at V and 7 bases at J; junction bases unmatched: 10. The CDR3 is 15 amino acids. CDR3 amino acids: CASSPRDRSLQEQYF. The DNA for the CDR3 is TGTGCCAGCTCACCAAGGGACAGGTCCCTCCAGGAGCAGTACTTC.

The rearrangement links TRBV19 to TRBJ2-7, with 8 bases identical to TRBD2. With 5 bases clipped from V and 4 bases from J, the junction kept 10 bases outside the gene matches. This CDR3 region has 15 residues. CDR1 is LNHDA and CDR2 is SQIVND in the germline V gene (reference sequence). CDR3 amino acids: CASSYFPGTSYEQYF. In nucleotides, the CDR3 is TGTGCCAGTAGTTACTTCCCCGGGACTAGTTACGAGCAGTACTTC.